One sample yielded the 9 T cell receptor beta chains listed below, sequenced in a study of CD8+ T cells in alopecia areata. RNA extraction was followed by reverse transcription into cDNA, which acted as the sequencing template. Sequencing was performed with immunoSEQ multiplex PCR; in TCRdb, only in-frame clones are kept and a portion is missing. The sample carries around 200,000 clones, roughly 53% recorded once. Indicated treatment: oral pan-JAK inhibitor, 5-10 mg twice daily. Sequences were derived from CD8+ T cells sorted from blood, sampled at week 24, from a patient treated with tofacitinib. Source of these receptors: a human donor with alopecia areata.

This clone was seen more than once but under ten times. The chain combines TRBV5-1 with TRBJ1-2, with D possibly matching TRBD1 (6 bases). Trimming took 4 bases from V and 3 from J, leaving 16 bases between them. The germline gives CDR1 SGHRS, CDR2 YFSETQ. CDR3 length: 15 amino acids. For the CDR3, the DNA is TGCGCCAGCAGCCCATTCGGGGGGCGCCACTATGGCTACACCTTC. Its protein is CASSPFGGRHYGYTF.

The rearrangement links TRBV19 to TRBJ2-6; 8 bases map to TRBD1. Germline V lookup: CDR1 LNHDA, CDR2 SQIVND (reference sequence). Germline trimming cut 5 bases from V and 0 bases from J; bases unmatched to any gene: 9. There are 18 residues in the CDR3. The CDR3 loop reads CASSPHAGQGSGANVLTF. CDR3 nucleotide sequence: TGTGCCAGTAGTCCACACGCCGGACAGGGCTCTGGGGCCAACGTCCTGACTTTC.

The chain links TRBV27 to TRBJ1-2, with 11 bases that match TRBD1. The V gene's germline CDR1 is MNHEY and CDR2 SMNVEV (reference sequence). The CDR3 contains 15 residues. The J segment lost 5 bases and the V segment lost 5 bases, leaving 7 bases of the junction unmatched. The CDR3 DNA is TGTGCCAGCAGTCCCGGACAGGGGGCAAATTATGGCTACACCTTC. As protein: CASSPGQGANYGYTF.

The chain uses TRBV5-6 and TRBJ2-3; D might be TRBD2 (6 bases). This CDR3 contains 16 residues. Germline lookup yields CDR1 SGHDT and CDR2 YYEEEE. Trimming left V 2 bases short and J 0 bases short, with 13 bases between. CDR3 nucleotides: TGTGCCAGCAGCTTTGGGGCGGGGCAGAGCACAGATACGCAGTATTTT. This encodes CASSFGAGQSTDTQYF.

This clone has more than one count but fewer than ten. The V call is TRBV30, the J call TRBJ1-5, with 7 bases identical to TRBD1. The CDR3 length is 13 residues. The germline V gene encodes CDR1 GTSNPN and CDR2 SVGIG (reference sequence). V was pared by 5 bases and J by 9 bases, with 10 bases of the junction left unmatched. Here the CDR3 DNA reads TGTGCCTGGGGAGACAGGGCCTGGGGGCCCCAGCATTTT. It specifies CAWGDRAWGPQHF.

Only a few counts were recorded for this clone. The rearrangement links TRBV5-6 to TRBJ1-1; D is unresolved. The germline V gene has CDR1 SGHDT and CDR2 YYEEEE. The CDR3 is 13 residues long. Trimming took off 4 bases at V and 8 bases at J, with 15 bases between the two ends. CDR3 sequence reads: CASSRTRAGEAFF. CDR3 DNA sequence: TGTGCCAGCAGCCGGACCCGGGCAGGCGAAGCTTTCTTT.

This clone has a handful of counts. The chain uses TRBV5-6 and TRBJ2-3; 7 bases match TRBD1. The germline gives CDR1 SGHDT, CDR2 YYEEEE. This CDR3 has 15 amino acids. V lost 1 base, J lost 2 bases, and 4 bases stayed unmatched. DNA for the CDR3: TGTGCCAGCAGCTTGCGGGACAGCCACACAGATACGCAGTATTTT. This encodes CASSLRDSHTDTQYF.

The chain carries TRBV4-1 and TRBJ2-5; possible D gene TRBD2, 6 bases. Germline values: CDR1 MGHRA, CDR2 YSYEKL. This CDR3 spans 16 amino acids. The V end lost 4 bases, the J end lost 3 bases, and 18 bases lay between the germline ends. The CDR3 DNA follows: TGCGCCAGCAGCCTACGTACCGGGACTCGCGAAGAGACCCAGTACTTC. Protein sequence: CASSLRTGTREETQYF.

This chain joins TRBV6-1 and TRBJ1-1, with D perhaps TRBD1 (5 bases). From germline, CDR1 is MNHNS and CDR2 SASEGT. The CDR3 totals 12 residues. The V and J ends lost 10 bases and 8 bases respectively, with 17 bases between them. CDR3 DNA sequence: TGTGCCACCTCGCCGGGACGGCGAGAAGCTTTCTTT. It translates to CATSPGRREAFF.